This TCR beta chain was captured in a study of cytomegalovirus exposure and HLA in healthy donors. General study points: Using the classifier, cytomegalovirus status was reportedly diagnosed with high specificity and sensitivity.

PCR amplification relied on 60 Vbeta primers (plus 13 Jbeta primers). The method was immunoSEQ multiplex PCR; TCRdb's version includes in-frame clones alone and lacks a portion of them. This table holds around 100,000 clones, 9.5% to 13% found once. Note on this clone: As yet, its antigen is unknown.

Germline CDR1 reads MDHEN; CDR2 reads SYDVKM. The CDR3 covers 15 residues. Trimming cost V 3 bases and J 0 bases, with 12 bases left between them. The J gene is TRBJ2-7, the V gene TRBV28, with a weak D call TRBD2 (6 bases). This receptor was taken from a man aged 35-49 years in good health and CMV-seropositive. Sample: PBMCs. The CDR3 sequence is CASSFRGFLSYEQYF. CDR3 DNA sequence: TGTGCCAGCAGTTTTCGGGGGTTCCTCTCCTACGAGCAGTACTTC.